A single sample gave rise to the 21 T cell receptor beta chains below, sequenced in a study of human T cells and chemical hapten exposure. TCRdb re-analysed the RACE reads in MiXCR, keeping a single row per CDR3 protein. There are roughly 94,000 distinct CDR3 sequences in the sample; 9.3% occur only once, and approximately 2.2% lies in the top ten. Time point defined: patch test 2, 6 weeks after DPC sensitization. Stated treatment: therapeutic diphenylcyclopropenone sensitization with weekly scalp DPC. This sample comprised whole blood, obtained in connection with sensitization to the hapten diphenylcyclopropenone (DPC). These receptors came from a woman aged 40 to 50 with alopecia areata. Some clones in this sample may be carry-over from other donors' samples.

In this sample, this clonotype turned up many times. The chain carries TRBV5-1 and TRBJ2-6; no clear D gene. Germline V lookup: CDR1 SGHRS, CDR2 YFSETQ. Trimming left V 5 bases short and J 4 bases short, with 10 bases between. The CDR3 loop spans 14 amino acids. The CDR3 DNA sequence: TGCGCCAGCAGTGAAGTTCCCGGGGCCAACGTCCTGACTTTC. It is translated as CASSEVPGANVLTF.

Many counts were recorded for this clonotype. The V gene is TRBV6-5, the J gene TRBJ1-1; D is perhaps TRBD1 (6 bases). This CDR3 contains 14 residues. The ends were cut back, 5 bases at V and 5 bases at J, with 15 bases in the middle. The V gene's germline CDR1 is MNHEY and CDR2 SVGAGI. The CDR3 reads CASSPRGKGTEAFF. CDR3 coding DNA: TGTGCCAGCAGTCCCAGGGGTAAGGGGACTGAAGCTTTCTTT.

The CDR3 nucleotides read TGTGCCACTACAGAGACAGGGCAGACTCAGTACTTC. This encodes CATTETGQTQYF. This chain links TRBV28 with TRBJ2-4, with 7 nucleotides matching TRBD1. The CDR3 contains 12 residues. V was pared by 10 bases and J by 12 bases, with 12 bases of the junction left unmatched. Germline lookup yields CDR1 MDHEN and CDR2 SYDVKM.

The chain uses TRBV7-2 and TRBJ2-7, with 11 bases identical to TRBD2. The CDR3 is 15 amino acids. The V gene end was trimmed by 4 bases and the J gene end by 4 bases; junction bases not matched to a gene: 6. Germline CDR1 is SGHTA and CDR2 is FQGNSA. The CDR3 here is CASSSIAGGPYEQYF. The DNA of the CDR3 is TGTGCCAGCAGCTCTATAGCGGGAGGGCCTTACGAGCAGTACTTC.

Here the CDR3 reads CASSLGTSGAFQETQYF. CDR3 nucleotides: TGTGCCAGCAGTCTAGGGACTAGCGGGGCCTTCCAAGAGACCCAGTACTTC. The rearrangement links TRBV6-2 or TRBV6-3 to TRBJ2-5; 13 positions agree with TRBD2. The germline gives CDR1 MNHEY, CDR2 SVGEGT. This CDR3 contains 17 residues. The ends lost 5 bases at V and 1 base at J; junction bases unmatched: 7.

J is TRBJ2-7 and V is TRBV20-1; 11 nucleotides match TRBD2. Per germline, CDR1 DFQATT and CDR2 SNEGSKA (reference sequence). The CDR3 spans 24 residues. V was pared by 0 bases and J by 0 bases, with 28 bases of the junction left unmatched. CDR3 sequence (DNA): TGCAGTGCTAGAGATCCCGGGACTAGCGGATCAATGACCGACTTTTTGAGGAGCTCCTACGAGCAGTACTTC. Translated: CSARDPGTSGSMTDFLRSSYEQYF.

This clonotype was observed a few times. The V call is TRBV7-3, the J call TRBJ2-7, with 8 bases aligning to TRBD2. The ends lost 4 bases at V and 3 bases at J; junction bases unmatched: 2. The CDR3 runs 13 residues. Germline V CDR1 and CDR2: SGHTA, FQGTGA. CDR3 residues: CASSSTSGYEQYF. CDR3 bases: TGTGCCAGCAGCTCCACTAGCGGCTACGAGCAGTACTTC. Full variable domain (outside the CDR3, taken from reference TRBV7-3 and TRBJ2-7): GAGVSQTPSNKVTEKGKYVELRCDPISGHTALYWYRQSLGQGPEFLIYFQGTGAADDSGLPNDRFFAVRPEGSVSTLKIQRTERGDSAVYLCASSSTSGYEQYFGPGTRLTVT.

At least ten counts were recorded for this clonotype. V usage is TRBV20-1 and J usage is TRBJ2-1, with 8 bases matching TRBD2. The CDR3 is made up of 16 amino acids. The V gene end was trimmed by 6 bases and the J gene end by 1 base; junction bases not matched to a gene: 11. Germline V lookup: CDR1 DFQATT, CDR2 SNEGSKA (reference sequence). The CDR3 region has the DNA TGCAGTGCCCCCGGGACTAGAGGTCTTTCCTACAATGAGCAGTTCTTC. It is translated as CSAPGTRGLSYNEQFF.

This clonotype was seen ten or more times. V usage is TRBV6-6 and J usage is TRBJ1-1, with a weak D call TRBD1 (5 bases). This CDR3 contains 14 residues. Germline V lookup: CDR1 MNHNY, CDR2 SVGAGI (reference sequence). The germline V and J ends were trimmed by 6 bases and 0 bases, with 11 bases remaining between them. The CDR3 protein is CASSGTALNTEAFF. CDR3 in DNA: TGTGCCAGCAGCGGGACTGCGCTGAACACTGAAGCTTTCTTT.

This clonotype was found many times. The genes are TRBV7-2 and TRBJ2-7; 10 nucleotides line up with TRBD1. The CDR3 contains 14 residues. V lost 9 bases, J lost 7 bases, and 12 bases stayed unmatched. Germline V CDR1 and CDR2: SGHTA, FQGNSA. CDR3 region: CASSSGTGVLEQYF. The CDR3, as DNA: TGTGCCAGTTCCTCGGGGACAGGGGTCTTGGAGCAGTACTTC.

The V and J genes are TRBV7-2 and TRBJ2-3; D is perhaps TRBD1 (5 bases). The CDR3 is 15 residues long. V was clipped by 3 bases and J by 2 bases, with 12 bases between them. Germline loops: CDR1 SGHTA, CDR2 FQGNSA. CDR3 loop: CASSFTGSSTDTQYF. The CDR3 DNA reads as TGTGCCAGCAGCTTCACAGGCTCGTCCACAGATACGCAGTATTTT.

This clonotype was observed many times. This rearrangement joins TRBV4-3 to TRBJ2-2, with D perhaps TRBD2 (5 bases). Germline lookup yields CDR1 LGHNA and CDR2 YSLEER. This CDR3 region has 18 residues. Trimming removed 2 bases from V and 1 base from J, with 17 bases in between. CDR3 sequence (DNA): TGCGCCAGCAGCCAAAGCGTCCGGGTCGGGGTGAACACCGGGGAGCTGTTTTTT. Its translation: CASSQSVRVGVNTGELFF.

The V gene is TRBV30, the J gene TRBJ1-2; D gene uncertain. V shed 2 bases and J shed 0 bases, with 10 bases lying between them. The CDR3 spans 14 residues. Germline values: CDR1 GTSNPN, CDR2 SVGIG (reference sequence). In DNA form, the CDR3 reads TGTGCCTGGAGTCGGGTTCTCCCTAACTATGGCTACACCTTC. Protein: CAWSRVLPNYGYTF.

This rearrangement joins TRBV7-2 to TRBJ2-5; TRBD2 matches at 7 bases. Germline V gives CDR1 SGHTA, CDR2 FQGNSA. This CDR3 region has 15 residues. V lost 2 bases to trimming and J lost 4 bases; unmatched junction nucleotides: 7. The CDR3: CASSLKRRERETQYF. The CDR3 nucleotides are TGTGCCAGCAGCTTAAAGAGGCGGGAGAGAGAGACCCAGTACTTC. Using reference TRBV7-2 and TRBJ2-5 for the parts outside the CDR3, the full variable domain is GAGVSQSPSNKVTEKGKDVELRCDPISGHTALYWYRQSLGQGLEFLIYFQGNSAPDKSGLPSDRFSAERTGGSVSTLTIQRTQQEDSAVYLCASSLKRRERETQYFGPGTRLLVL.

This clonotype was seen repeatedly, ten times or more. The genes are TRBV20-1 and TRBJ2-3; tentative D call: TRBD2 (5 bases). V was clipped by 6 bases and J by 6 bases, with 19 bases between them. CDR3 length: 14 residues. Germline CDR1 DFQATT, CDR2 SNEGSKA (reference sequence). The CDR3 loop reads CSADRGHLTDTQYF. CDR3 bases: TGCAGTGCCGACCGGGGTCATCTAACGGATACGCAGTATTTT.

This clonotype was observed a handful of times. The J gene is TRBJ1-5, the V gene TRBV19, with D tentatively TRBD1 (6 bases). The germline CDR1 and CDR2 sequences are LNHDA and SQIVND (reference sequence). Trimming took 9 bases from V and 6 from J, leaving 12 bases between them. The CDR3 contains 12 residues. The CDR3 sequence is CASALGGQPQHF. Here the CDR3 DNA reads TGTGCCAGCGCACTAGGGGGTCAGCCCCAGCATTTT.

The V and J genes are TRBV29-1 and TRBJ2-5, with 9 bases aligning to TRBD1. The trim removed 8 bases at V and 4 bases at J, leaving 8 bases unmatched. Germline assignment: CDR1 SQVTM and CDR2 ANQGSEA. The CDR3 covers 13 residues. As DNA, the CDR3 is TGCAGCATGGGGACAGGGATCGGAGAGACCCAGTACTTC. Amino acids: CSMGTGIGETQYF. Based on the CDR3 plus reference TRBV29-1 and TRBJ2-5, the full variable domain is SAVISQKPSRDICQRGTSLTIQCQVDSQVTMMFWYRQQPGQSLTLIATANQGSEATYESGFVIDKFPISRPNLTFSTLTVSNMSPEDSSIYLCSMGTGIGETQYFGPGTRLLVL.

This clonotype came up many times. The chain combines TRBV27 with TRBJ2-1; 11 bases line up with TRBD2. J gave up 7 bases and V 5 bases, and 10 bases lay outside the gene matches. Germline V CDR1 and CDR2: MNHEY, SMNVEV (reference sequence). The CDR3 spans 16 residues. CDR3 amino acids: CASSPLLAGASNEQFF. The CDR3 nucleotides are TGTGCCAGCAGTCCATTACTAGCGGGAGCGTCGAATGAGCAGTTCTTC.

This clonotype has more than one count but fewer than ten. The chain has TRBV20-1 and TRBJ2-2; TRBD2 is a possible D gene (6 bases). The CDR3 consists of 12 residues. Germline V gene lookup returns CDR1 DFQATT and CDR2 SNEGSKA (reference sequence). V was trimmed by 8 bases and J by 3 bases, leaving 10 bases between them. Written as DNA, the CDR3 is TGCAGTACCCCGGGGGACACCGGGGAGCTGTTTTTT. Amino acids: CSTPGDTGELFF.

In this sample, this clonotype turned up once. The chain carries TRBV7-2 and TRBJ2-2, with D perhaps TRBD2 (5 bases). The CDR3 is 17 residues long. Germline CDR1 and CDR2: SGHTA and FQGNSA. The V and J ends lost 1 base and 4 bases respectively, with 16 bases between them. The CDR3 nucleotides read TGTGCCAGCAGCTTAGATGTGTACCGAGGGTCCACCGGGGAGCTGTTTTTT. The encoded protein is CASSLDVYRGSTGELFF.

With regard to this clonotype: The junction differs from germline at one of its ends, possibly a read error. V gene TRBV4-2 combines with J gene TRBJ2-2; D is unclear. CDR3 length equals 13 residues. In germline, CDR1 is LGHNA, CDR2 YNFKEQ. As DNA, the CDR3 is TGTGCCAGCAGCCCGGCTGGTACCGAGGAGCTGTTTTTT. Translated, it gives CASSPAGTEELFF.